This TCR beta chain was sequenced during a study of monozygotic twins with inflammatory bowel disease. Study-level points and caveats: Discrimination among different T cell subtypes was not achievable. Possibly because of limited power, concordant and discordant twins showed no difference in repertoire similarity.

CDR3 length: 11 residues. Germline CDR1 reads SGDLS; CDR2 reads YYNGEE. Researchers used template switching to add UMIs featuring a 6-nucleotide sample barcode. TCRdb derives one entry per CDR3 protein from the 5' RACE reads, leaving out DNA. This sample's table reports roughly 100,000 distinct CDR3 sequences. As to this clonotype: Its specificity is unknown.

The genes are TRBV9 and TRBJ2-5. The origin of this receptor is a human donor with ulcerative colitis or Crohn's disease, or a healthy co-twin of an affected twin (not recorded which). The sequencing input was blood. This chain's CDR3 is CASSVDETQYF.